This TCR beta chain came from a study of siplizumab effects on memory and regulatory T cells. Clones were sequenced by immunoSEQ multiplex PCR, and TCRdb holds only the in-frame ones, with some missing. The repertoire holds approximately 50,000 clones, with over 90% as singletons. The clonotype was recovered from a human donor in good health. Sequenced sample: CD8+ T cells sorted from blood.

The DNA for the CDR3 is TGTGCCAGCAGTTCCGGACGTCGGGAGCAGTTCTTC. This sequence encodes CASSSGRREQFF. The V call is TRBV27, the J call TRBJ2-1; D is ambiguous. From germline, CDR1 is MNHEY and CDR2 SMNVEV (reference sequence). The CDR3 spans 12 residues. Trimming cost V 4 bases and J 10 bases, with 11 bases left between them.